This TCR beta chain was captured by sequencing in a study of shared clonotypes between healthy human individuals. Study-wide results and limits: Among donors, sharing of clonotypes was expected to be affected by sequencing depth. Few donors limited the genetic and exposure-history diversity represented.

Germline CDR1 is MDHEN and CDR2 is SYDVKM. J lost 1 base, V lost 1 base, and 4 bases had no gene match. This CDR3 contains 16 residues. Comments on this clone: Antigen: not known. Within the sample, other DNA sequences also encode this same CDR3.

Original processing methods: Without quality scores, immunoSEQ junctional reads could not be filtered like full-length reads. TCRdb keeps only in-frame clones here, not all; method: immunoSEQ multiplex PCR. D and trimming come from the DNA, and the V and J calls and clone size come from that table. The sample holds about 490,000 clones; approximately 80% are singletons and the top ten take more than 10%. The TCR originated in a woman in her forties in good health. Some clones in this sample may be carry-over from other donors' samples. Source material: PBMCs. V usage is TRBV28 and J usage is TRBJ1-1, with 9 bases matching TRBD1. The CDR3 region is CASSLLPGQGNTEAFF. The CDR3 bases are TGTGCCAGCAGTTTATTACCGGGACAGGGGAACACTGAAGCTTTCTTT.